The clone carrying this T cell receptor (beta chain) was picked up one time. The antigen remains unidentified. This sample was included in a study of T cell responses to AZD1222 COVID-19 vaccine. The study, taken as a whole, reports: Repertoires in all cases were sampled only once the peak T cell response had passed.

Method: immunoSEQ multiplex PCR; TCRdb's copy keeps in-frame clones and lacks some. Among 200,000 or so clones, around 93% were seen once, and the ten largest hold 7.5% to 9.5%. The V end was cut by 7 bases, the J end by 0 bases, with 9 bases between. Germline loops: CDR1 LNHDA, CDR2 SQIVND (reference sequence). CDR3 length: 14 residues. The TCR was taken from an adult in good health. Source: peripheral blood, taken on day 0 of AZD1222 vaccination. The rearrangement links TRBV19 to TRBJ2-2; the D is unclear. DNA for the CDR3: TGTGCCAGTACTACAGTATCGAACACCGGGGAGCTGTTTTTT. Its translation: CASTTVSNTGELFF.